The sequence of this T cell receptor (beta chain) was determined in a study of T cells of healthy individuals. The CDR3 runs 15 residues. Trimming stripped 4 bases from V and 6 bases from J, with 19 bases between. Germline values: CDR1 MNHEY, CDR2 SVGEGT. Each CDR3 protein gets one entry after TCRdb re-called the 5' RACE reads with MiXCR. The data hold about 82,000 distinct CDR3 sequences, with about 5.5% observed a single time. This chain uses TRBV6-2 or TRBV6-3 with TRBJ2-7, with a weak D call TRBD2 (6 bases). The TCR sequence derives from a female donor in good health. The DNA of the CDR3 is TGTGCCAGCAGTTCAACTACGGGACTGCGCGGCGAGCAGTACTTC. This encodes CASSSTTGLRGEQYF.